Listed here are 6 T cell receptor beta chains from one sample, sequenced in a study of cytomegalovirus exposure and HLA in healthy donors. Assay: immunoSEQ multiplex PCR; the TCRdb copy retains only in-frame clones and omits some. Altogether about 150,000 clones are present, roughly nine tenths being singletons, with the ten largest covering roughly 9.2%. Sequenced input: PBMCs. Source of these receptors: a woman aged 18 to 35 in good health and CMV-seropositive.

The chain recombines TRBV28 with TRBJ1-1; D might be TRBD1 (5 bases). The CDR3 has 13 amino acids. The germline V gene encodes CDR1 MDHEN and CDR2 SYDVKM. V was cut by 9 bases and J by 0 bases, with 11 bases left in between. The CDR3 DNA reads TGTGCCAGTTGGGACTCCCTGAACACTGAAGCTTTCTTT. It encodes CASWDSLNTEAFF.

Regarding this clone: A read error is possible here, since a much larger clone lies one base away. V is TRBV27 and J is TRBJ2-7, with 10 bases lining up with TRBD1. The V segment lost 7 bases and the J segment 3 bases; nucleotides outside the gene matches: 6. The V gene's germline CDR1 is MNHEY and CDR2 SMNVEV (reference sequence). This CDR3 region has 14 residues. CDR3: CASTAGTGVYEQYF. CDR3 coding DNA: TGTGCCAGCACCGCCGGGACAGGGGTCTACGAGCAGTACTTC.

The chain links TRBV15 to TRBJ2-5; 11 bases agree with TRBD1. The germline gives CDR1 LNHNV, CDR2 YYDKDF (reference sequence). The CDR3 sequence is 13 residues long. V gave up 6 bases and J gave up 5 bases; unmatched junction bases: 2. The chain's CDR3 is CATSRDRGETQYF. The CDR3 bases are TGTGCCACCAGTCGGGACAGGGGGGAGACCCAGTACTTC.

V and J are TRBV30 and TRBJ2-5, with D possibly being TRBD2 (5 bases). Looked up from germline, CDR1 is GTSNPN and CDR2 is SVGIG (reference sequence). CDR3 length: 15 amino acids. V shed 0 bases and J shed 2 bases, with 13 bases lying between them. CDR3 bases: TGTGCCTGGAGTGTACTAGGAGCAGGTCAAGAGACCCAGTACTTC. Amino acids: CAWSVLGAGQETQYF. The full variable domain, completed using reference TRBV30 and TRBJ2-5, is SQTIHQWPATLVQPVGSPLSLECTVEGTSNPNLYWYRQAAGRGLQLLFYSVGIGQISSEVPQNLSASRPQDRQFILSSKKLLLSDSGFYLCAWSVLGAGQETQYFGPGTRLLVL.

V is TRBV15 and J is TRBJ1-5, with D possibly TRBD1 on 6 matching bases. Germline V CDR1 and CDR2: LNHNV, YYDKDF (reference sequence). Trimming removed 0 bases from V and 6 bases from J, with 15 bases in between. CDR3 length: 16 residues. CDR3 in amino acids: CATSRDRGAGGQPQHF. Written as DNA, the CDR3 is TGTGCCACCAGCAGAGATCGGGGGGCAGGTGGTCAGCCCCAGCATTTT.

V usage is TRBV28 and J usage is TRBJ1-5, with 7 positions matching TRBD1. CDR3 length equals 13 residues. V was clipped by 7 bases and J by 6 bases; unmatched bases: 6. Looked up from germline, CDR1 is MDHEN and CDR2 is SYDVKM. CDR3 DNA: TGTGCCAGCACCCCGACAGGGTTTCAGCCCCAGCATTTT. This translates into CASTPTGFQPQHF.